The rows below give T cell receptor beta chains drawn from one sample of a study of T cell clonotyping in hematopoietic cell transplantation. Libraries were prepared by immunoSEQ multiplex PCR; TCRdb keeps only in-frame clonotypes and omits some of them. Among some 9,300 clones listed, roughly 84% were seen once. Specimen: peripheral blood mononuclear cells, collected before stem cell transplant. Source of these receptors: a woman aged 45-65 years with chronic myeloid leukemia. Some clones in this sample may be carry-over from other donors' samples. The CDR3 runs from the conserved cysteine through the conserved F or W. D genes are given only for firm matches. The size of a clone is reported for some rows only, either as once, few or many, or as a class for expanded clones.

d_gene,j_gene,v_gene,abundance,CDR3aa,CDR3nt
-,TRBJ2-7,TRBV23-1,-,CASSQSDGHYYEQYF,TGCGCCAGCAGTCAATCTGACGGGCACTACTACGAGCAGTACTTC
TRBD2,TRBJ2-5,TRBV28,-,CASSSPSGGMEETQYF,TGTGCCAGCAGTTCACCCAGCGGGGGCATGGAAGAGACCCAGTACTTC
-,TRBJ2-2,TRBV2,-,CATEGTNTGELFF,TGTGCCACGGAGGGTACGAACACCGGGGAGCTGTTTTTT
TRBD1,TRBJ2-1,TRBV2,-,CASSRDRGRGEQFF,TGTGCCAGCAGCCGGGACAGGGGTAGAGGTGAGCAGTTCTTC
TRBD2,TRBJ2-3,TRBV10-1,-,CASSRLAGATDTQYF,TGCGCCAGCAGTAGGCTAGCGGGAGCTACAGATACGCAGTATTTT
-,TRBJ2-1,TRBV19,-,CASSISRYNEQFF,TGTGCCAGTAGTATTTCGAGATACAATGAGCAGTTCTTC
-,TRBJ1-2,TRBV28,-,CASSLRDGGFPNYGYTF,TGTGCCAGCAGTCTCCGGGACGGAGGATTTCCTAACTATGGCTACACCTTC
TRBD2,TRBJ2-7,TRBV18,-,CASSPAPGLAGEQYF,TGTGCCAGCTCACCAGCTCCGGGACTAGCGGGCGAGCAGTACTTC
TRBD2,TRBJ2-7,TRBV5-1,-,CASSPPGTNSEQYF,TGCGCCAGCAGCCCGCCCGGGACTAACTCCGAGCAGTACTTC
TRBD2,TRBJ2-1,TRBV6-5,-,CASRAAGAYHNEQFF,TGTGCCAGCAGGGCAGCGGGAGCCTACCACAATGAGCAGTTCTTC
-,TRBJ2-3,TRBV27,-,CASSLSAGTDTQYF,TGTGCCAGCAGTTTATCGGCGGGCACAGATACGCAGTATTTT
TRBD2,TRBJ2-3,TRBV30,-,CAWSLLAGVADTQYF,TGTGCCTGGAGTCTACTAGCGGGAGTGGCAGATACGCAGTATTTT
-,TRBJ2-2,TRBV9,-,CASSPTPGVNTGELFF,TGTGCCAGCAGCCCAACCCCGGGGGTGAACACCGGGGAGCTGTTTTTT
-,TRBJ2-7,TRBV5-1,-,CASNWRPSGGGEQYF,TGCGCCAGCAATTGGAGGCCTTCCGGAGGGGGAGAGCAGTACTTC
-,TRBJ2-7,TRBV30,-,CAWSVSLSSYEQYF,TGTGCCTGGAGCGTCTCCCTTTCCTCCTACGAGCAGTACTTC
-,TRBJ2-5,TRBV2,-,CASSGLGGATQYF,TGTGCCAGCAGTGGACTGGGGGGCGCGACCCAGTACTTC
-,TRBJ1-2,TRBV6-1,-,CASSEMGQPLYYGYTF,TGTGCCAGCAGTGAAATGGGGCAGCCGCTATATTATGGCTACACCTTC
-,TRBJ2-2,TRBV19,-,CASSPSPRVGELFF,TGTGCCAGTAGTCCGAGCCCTCGGGTCGGGGAGCTGTTTTTT
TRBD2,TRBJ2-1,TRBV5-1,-,CASSGTGTSGRGNEQFF,TGCGCCAGCAGCGGAACAGGGACTAGCGGGAGGGGAAATGAGCAGTTCTTC
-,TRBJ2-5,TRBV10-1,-,CASSETNQETQYF,TGCGCCAGCAGTGAGACAAACCAAGAGACCCAGTACTTC
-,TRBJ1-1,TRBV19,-,CASSTGIHTEAFF,TGTGCCAGTAGTACAGGGATTCACACTGAAGCTTTCTTT
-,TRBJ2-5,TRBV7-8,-,CASSFLETQYF,TGTGCCAGCAGCTTTCTAGAGACCCAGTACTTC
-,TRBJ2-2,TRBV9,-,CASSDSGATGELFF,TGTGCCAGCAGCGACTCGGGAGCCACCGGGGAGCTGTTTTTT
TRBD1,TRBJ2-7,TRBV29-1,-,CSVRQGGNEQYF,TGCAGCGTAAGACAGGGGGGTAACGAGCAGTACTTC
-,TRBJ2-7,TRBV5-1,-,CASRRVGDKYEQYF,TGCGCCAGCCGCCGGGTGGGGGACAAATACGAGCAGTACTTC
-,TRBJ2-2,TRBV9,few,CASSLIGDGGELFF,TGTGCCAGCAGTCTCATCGGAGATGGCGGGGAGCTGTTTTTT
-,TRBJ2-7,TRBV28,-,CASRGRHYEQYF,TGTGCCAGCAGAGGTCGCCACTACGAGCAGTACTTC
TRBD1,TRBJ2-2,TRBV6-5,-,CASAPGGFTGELFF,TGTGCCAGCGCCCCAGGGGGATTCACCGGGGAGCTGTTTTTT
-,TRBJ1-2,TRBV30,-,CAWSRDTPNYGYTF,TGTGCCTGGAGTCGGGACACTCCTAACTATGGCTACACCTTC
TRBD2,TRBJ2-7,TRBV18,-,CASSPGQGGNEQYF,TGTGCCAGCTCACCAGGGCAGGGAGGGAACGAGCAGTACTTC
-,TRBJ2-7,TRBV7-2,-,CASSLGRDYEQYF,TGTGCCAGCAGCTTGGGACGGGACTACGAGCAGTACTTC
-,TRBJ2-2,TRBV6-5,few,CASSYMADNTGELFF,TGTGCCAGCAGTTACATGGCAGACAACACCGGGGAGCTGTTTTTT
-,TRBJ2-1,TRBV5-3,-,CARSLVKNEQFF,TGTGCCAGAAGCTTGGTCAAAAATGAGCAGTTCTTC
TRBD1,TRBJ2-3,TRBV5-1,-,CASSAGQGATDTQYF,TGCGCCAGCAGCGCAGGACAGGGGGCCACAGATACGCAGTATTTT
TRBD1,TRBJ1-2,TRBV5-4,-,CASSLRNVGTGSNGYTF,TGTGCCAGCAGCTTGAGGAACGTAGGGACAGGGTCGAATGGCTACACCTTC
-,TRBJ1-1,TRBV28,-,CASSFSGLPRDTEAFF,TGTGCCAGCAGTTTTTCCGGGCTTCCACGGGATACTGAAGCTTTCTTT
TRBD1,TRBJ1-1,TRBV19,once,CASSRLGQGGTEAFF,TGTGCCAGTAGTAGATTGGGACAGGGCGGCACTGAAGCTTTCTTT
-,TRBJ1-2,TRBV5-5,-,CASSLRYRDRVVDYGYTF,TGTGCCAGCAGCTTGAGGTACAGGGATAGGGTCGTGGACTATGGCTACACCTTC
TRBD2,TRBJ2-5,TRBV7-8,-,CASSPNRVPGLARRRETQYF,TGTGCCAGCAGCCCCAATAGGGTCCCCGGACTAGCGAGAAGAAGGGAGACCCAGTACTTC
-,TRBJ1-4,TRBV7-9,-,CASSLGGGFEKLFF,TGTGCCAGCAGCTTAGGGGGGGGTTTTGAAAAACTGTTTTTT
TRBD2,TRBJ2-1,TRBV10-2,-,CASSITGTNNEQFF,TGCGCCAGCAGTATTACCGGGACTAACAATGAGCAGTTCTTC
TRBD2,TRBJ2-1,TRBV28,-,CASSFETSGYNEQFF,TGTGCCAGCAGTTTCGAGACTAGCGGCTACAATGAGCAGTTCTTC
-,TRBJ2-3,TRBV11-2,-,CASSLAPRDTQYF,TGTGCCAGCAGCTTAGCCCCGCGAGATACGCAGTATTTT